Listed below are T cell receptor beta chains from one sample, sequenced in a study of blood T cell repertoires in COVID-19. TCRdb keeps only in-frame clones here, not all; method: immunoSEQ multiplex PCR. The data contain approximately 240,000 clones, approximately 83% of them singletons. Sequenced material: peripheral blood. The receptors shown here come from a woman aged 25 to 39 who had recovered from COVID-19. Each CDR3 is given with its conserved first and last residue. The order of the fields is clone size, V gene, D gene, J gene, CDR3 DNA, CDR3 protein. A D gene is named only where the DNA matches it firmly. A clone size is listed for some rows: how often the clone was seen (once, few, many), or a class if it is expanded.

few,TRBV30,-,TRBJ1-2,TGTGCCTGCCAAGACTACCCGGGGAATAACTATGGCTACACCTTC,CACQDYPGNNYGYTF
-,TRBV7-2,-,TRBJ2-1,TGTGCCAGCAGCTCCGGGTCCCTCAATGAGCAGTTCTTC,CASSSGSLNEQFF
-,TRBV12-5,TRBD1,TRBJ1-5,TGTGCTAGTGGTTTGGTCGTGACAGGGGCGCGGGGTCAGCCCCAGCATTTT,CASGLVVTGARGQPQHF
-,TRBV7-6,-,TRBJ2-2,TGTGCCAGCAGCTTAGCGAGCGGAGGGCGGAATACCGGGGAGCTGTTTTTT,CASSLASGGRNTGELFF
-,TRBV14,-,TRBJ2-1,TGTGCCAGCAGCCCACCATGGATGACTGTTGAGCAGTTCTTC,CASSPPWMTVEQFF
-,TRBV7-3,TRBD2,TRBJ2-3,TGTGCCAGCAGCCCAGCGGGGGGGCGTGCAGATACGCAGTATTTT,CASSPAGGRADTQYF
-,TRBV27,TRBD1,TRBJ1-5,TGTGCCCCGGGACAGGGTGGGCAGCCCCAGCATTTT,CAPGQGGQPQHF
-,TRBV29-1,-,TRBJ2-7,TGCAGCGTTGAAGAGTTAGGCACAGGCTACGAGCAGTACTTC,CSVEELGTGYEQYF
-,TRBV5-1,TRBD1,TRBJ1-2,TGCGCCAGCAGCCCGGGACAGTCGGGCTATGGCTACACCTTC,CASSPGQSGYGYTF
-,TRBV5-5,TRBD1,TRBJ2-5,TGTGCCAGTCTTCGGACAGGCCAAGAGACCCAGTACTTC,CASLRTGQETQYF
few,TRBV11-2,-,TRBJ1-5,TGTGCCAGCAGCTTAACTGGGGGCCTTCAGCCCCAGCATTTT,CASSLTGGLQPQHF
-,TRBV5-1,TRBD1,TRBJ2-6,TGCGCCAGCAGCTGGGACAGTAACTCTGGGGCCAACGTCCTGACTTTC,CASSWDSNSGANVLTF
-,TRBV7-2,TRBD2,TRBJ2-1,TGTGCCAGCAGTCTGGGACTAGCGGGCCTCAATGAGCAGTTCTTC,CASSLGLAGLNEQFF
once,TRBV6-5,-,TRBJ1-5,TGTGCCAGCAGTCTCGGACAGAGTTATCAGCCCCAGCATTTT,CASSLGQSYQPQHF
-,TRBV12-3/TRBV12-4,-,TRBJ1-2,TGTGCCAGCAGTTTCGGGGTGAACTATGGCTACACCTTC,CASSFGVNYGYTF
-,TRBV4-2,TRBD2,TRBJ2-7,TGTGCCAGCAGCCACAGCGGGGGTGGGTCCTACGAGCAGTACTTC,CASSHSGGGSYEQYF
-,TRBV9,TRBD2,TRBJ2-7,TGTGCCAGCAGCGAGACGGGGGGGAACTACGAGCAGTACTTC,CASSETGGNYEQYF
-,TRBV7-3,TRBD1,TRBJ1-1,TGTGCCAGCAGCCTAGACAGGGCTAGGACTGAAGCTTTCTTT,CASSLDRARTEAFF
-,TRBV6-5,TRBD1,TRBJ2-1,TGTGCCAAGCCAGGGGGCGCAGGGGATGAGCAGTTCTTC,CAKPGGAGDEQFF
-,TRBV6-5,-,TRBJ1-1,TGTGCCAGCAGTTCGTTCCAGGGGCGGACTGAAGCTTTCTTT,CASSSFQGRTEAFF
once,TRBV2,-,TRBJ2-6,TGTGCCAGCAGGACAGGCAAATCCTCTGGGGCCAACGTCCTGACTTTC,CASRTGKSSGANVLTF
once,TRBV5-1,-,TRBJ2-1,TGCGCCAGCAGCTTGGGAGGCGGGGGACATATCGATGAGCAGTTCTTC,CASSLGGGGHIDEQFF
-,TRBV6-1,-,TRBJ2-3,TGTGCCAGCAGTGAGTATGGCAGGGGCACAGATACGCAGTATTTT,CASSEYGRGTDTQYF
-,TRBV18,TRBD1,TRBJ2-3,TGTGCCAGCTCACCGGCAGGGGGCTTAGATACGCAGTATTTT,CASSPAGGLDTQYF
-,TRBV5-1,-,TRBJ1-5,TGCGCCAGCAGTTTCTCCCCGGGGTCGAATCAGCCCCAGCATTTT,CASSFSPGSNQPQHF
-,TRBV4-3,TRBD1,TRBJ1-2,TGCGCCAGCAGCCACCCGGGACAGTTCGTCTATGGCTACACCTTC,CASSHPGQFVYGYTF
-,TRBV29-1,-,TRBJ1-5,TGCAGCGTTGCGGGATCCAATCAGCCCCAGCATTTT,CSVAGSNQPQHF